This T cell receptor (beta chain) was profiled in a study of T cell responses to AZD1222 COVID-19 vaccine (dated by TCRdb to the early 2020s). Turning to the overall study: TCR sequencing was performed for fewer than 250 trial participants, of whom around 210 were given two doses of AZD1222 and about 25 were given two doses of MenACWY control vaccine. Trial participants were enrolled by age into 18-55, 56-69 and 70-plus year subgroups, with 148, 28 and 57 TCR-sequenced participants respectively. Overall results and qualifications from the work: Participants were mostly white British, with more females than males. The authors suggested clonal diversity may have been underestimated. The whole spike protein was spanned by vaccine-associated CD4 TCRs, and dominant responses were seen in regions 160-218 and 743-854. Reportedly, close to half of the unique spike-specific TCRs recognized epitopes lying outside the regions that are mutated in the B.1.351 and B.1.1.7 variants. Because no day 14 peak-response samples were available, the repertoires could be characterized only after the peak T cell response. Conclusions about previously exposed vaccinees are limited, since just 5 to 7 AZD1222 recipients were seropositive for SARS-CoV-2 at baseline. A significant rise in spike-specific TCR breadth and depth was observed after two AZD1222 doses relative to day 0 and relative to MenACWY recipients. In the small 56-69-year group, the increase in depth fell short of significance, most likely because of low power.

Concerning this clone: What antigen it recognizes has not been identified. No base quality values were provided; no much bigger clone lies one nucleotide off.

The time point label of this sample denotes: about 28 days (+/-7) after the second vaccine dose. Because spike-specific TCR depth and breadth did not differ between the two schedules, AZD1222 recipients who got a second dose at roughly 4 weeks were pooled with those who got a second dose at roughly 12 weeks. Vaccinee samples came from UK trials COV001 and COV002, including a single-blind randomized controlled phase 2/3 trial of AZD1222 (ChAdOx1 nCoV-19) in healthy adults. For TCRbeta chain sequencing, PBMC samples were collected from trial participants at day 0 and at day 28 after the second dose. The germline V gene encodes CDR1 SQVTM and CDR2 ANQGSEA. The CDR3 has 15 amino acids, counting the end cysteine and phenylalanine. CDR3 DNA only is kept here, 45 bases in frame from base 1. After removal of 4 bases from V and 1 base from J, the junction retains 7 bases not matched to a gene. The CDR3 regions of human TCRbeta chains were analyzed by immunosequencing. Per the original workflow: TCRs in the repertoires were compared against a reference library of SARS-CoV-2-specific TCRs that had been generated with the MIRA antigen-specificity platform. Breadth was defined as the fraction of unique TCRs that were SARS-CoV-2-associated. Depth was defined as the fraction of total T cells that were SARS-CoV-2-associated. Using the MIRA data, each spike-specific TCR was mapped to the spike region that the TCR reacts to and placed in a CD4 or CD8 class. Log10-transformed breadth and depth values were compared by one-way ANOVA with Sidak's multiple comparisons tests. TCRdb limited this immuneACCESS table to in-frame rearrangements with V and J called. A share of clones is missing; checked studies link under half to unresolved V genes, and the rest is unexplained. V and J calls and clone size are those listed in that table; D and trimming were worked out from the DNA. This sample comprises under 200,000 clones, 88% of them detected only once. The ten largest clones add up to approximately 26% of the sample.

The sequence joins TRBV29-1 to TRBJ2-3, with 8 bases in between that match TRBD2. This clonotype was sampled from an adult who received the AZD1222 COVID-19 vaccine. Sequencing used peripheral blood, obtained 28 days after the second AZD1222 dose. The nucleotides are TGCAGCGTTGTAACTAGCGGTTTTCGCACAGATACGCAGTATTTT. Its amino acids are CSVVTSGFRTDTQYF.